What follows are 30 T cell receptor beta chains derived from one specimen sequenced in a study of read filtering for tumor transcriptome and immune sequencing. Molecular barcoded adaptors covering alpha/delta and beta/gamma chains were used on approximately 440 ng RNA. TCRdb re-derived calls from the reads in MiXCR, one entry per CDR3 protein. The sample carries roughly 41,000 distinct CDR3 sequences, around 13% recorded once. Material: a population of CD138-negative cells sorted from bone marrow. The receptors stem from a donor over 35 with multiple myeloma.

About this clonotype: This sequence may be a read error, since a much larger clone differs from it by one base. The chain has TRBV5-6 and TRBJ2-5; either TRBD1 or TRBD2 may fit D (6 bases each). CDR1 is SGHDT, CDR2 YYEEEE, per germline. The V end was cut by 3 bases, the J end by 7 bases, with 16 bases between. The CDR3 totals 14 residues. For the CDR3, the DNA is TGTGCCAGCAGCTCGGACAGTGAGGAGGGGACCCAGTACTTC. Translated: CASSSDSEEGTQYF.

In this sample, this clonotype turned up many times. The chain links TRBV29-1 to TRBJ1-2; the match to TRBD1 covers 7 bases. Trimming at V came to 6 bases and at J to 4 bases, leaving 11 bases not matched to a gene. The CDR3 has 14 amino acids. CDR1 is SQVTM, CDR2 ANQGSEA, per germline. The CDR3 DNA reads TGCAGCGTCCAGGGGGATCGGGGGTCCTATGGCTACACCTTC. It yields the protein CSVQGDRGSYGYTF.

This clonotype was seen ten or more times. The chain couples TRBV6-2 or TRBV6-3 to TRBJ2-4, with D unclear. Trimming stripped 6 bases from V and 6 bases from J, with 15 bases between. CDR1 MNHEY and CDR2 SVGEGT come from the germline V gene. The CDR3 is made up of 14 amino acids. The CDR3 here is CASSPGDWLNIQYF. CDR3 nucleotide sequence: TGTGCCAGCAGCCCCGGAGACTGGCTAAACATTCAGTACTTC.

This sequence joins TRBV18 and TRBJ1-1, with a possible D match to TRBD1 (6 bases). The CDR3 is made up of 16 amino acids. Trimming took off 4 bases at V and 1 base at J, with 16 bases between the two ends. Per the germline V gene, CDR1 is KGHSH and CDR2 is LQKENI. Here the CDR3 reads CASSRQRGHSNTEAFF. In DNA, the CDR3 is TGTGCCAGCTCACGTCAAAGGGGACATTCGAACACTGAAGCTTTCTTT.

This clonotype was recorded many times. The chain recombines TRBV6-6 with TRBJ2-1; D gene ambiguous. Germline V lookup: CDR1 MNHNY, CDR2 SVGAGI (reference sequence). The CDR3 is made up of 13 amino acids. Trimming shortened V by 0 bases and J by 8 bases, and 8 bases separated the two germline ends. The CDR3: CASSYSANYEQFF. Written as DNA, the CDR3 is TGTGCCAGCAGTTACTCTGCTAATTATGAGCAGTTCTTC.

Concerning this clonotype: Compared with germline, one end of the junction differs, possibly owing to a read error. This chain links TRBV15 with TRBJ2-1, with 7 bases identical to TRBD1. Germline CDR1 is LNHNV and CDR2 is YYDKDF (reference sequence). The CDR3 loop spans 16 amino acids. CDR3 bases: TGTGCCTCCAGCCCCCAGACAGGGTTCGCCGACAATGAGCAGTTCTTC. It translates to CASSPQTGFADNEQFF.

This clonotype was recorded many times. The chain joins TRBV6-1 to TRBJ1-2; D gene ambiguous. The CDR3 covers 15 residues. The V end lost 2 bases, the J end lost 6 bases, and 16 bases lay between the germline ends. CDR1 is MNHNS, CDR2 SASEGT, per germline. The CDR3 DNA follows: TGTGCCAGCAGTGAAAGGGAGGGCAGACGAAATGGCTACACCTTC. Translated, it gives CASSEREGRRNGYTF.

This clonotype was found many times. This sequence joins TRBV29-1 and TRBJ2-2; D is possibly TRBD2 (7 bases). From germline, CDR1 is SQVTM and CDR2 ANQGSEA. CDR3 length equals 15 residues. Between the trimmed V and J ends, which lost 3 bases and 4 bases, there was a span of 15 bases. The CDR3 sequence is CSVDRGGRGTGELFF. CDR3 nucleotide sequence: TGCAGCGTTGACAGGGGTGGGAGGGGCACCGGGGAGCTGTTTTTT.

The sample holds a few counts of this clonotype. A far larger clone is off by one base, so a read error is likely. The chain is built from TRBV11-3 and TRBJ2-1; 8 bases line up with TRBD2. The V gene's germline CDR1 is SGHNT and CDR2 YENEEA. Germline trimming cut 2 bases from V and 4 bases from J; bases unmatched to any gene: 10. CDR3 length: 17 residues. The CDR3 DNA is TGTGCCAGCAGCTTAAGACAAACTAGCGGAAATTACAATGAGCAGTTCTTC. Translating it yields CASSLRQTSGNYNEQFF.

There are many counts of this clonotype. The chain is built from TRBV30 and TRBJ2-2; possible D gene TRBD2, 5 bases. The length of the CDR3 is 14 residues. V shed 1 base and J shed 5 bases, with 11 bases lying between them. Germline values: CDR1 GTSNPN, CDR2 SVGIG (reference sequence). The CDR3 nucleotides read TGTGCCTGGAGTGGGACTTACGAGACCGGGGAGCTGTTTTTT. It is translated as CAWSGTYETGELFF.

The chain combines TRBV5-5 with TRBJ2-5; D might be TRBD1 or TRBD2, each matching 5 bases. Germline CDR1 reads SGHKS; CDR2 reads YYEKEE (reference sequence). The CDR3 covers 16 residues. V was shortened by 4 bases and J by 4 bases, with 20 bases between the two germline ends. CDR3 nucleotides: TGTGCCAGCAGCCGTTCCCAGGGAGATGGCGGAGAGACCCAGTACTTC. Translating gives CASSRSQGDGGETQYF. The full variable domain, its missing parts supplied by reference TRBV5-5 and TRBJ2-5, is DAGVTQSPTHLIKTRGQQVTLRCSPISGHKSVSWYQQVLGQGPQFIFQYYEKEERGRGNFPDRFSARQFPNYSSELNVNALLLGDSALYLCASSRSQGDGGETQYFGPGTRLLVL.

In its sample, this clonotype was seen many times. J is TRBJ2-7 and V is TRBV20-1; D remains ambiguous. The CDR3 is 12 amino acids. Germline assignment: CDR1 DFQATT and CDR2 SNEGSKA (reference sequence). V dropped 4 bases and J dropped 6 bases, with 13 bases sitting between them. CDR3 loop: CSANVPASEQYF. Written as DNA, the CDR3 is TGCAGTGCTAACGTGCCAGCTTCCGAGCAGTACTTC.

The sample holds many counts of this clonotype. This chain uses TRBV7-9 with TRBJ1-1; maybe TRBD1 (5 bases). This CDR3 has 13 amino acids. CDR1 and CDR2 from the germline V gene are SEHNR and FQNEAQ (reference sequence). V gave up 6 bases and J gave up 1 base, with 9 bases separating them. CDR3 loop: CASSLDTNTEAFF. CDR3 in DNA: TGTGCCAGCAGTCTGGACACGAACACTGAAGCTTTCTTT.

This clonotype occurred many times. The chain is built from TRBV12-3 or TRBV12-4 and TRBJ1-2, with D unclear. The V and J ends lost 2 bases and 0 bases respectively, with 13 bases between them. The CDR3 covers 16 residues. CDR3 nucleotides: TGTGCCAGCAGTTTAACGGCAGCCTCCTCTAACTATGGCTACACCTTC. This codes for CASSLTAASSNYGYTF.

The sample holds many counts of this clonotype. The chain couples TRBV27 to TRBJ2-7; 8 nucleotides align to TRBD2. The germline V gene has CDR1 MNHEY and CDR2 SMNVEV (reference sequence). The CDR3 has 17 residues. The V segment lost 2 bases and the J segment 2 bases; nucleotides outside the gene matches: 11. CDR3 in amino acids: CASSLRTGGASPYEQYF. The CDR3 DNA reads TGTGCCAGCAGTTTACGGACGGGAGGGGCGAGCCCCTACGAGCAGTACTTC.

This clonotype has at least ten counts. The chain has TRBV6-5 and TRBJ2-7; no firm D call. The CDR3 has 15 amino acids. Germline CDR1 reads MNHEY; CDR2 reads SVGAGI. V lost 2 bases and J lost 0, with 11 bases in between. The CDR3 loop is CASSYKMRSSYEQYF. CDR3 sequence (DNA): TGTGCCAGCAGTTACAAGATGAGAAGCTCCTACGAGCAGTACTTC.

Note on this clonotype: A much larger clone differs by one base, so this may be a read error. The chain links TRBV27 to TRBJ2-1; a weak D match, TRBD1 (6 bases). CDR3 length: 13 amino acids. Germline V gene sequence: CDR1 MNHEY, CDR2 SMNVEV (reference sequence). The CDR3 nucleotides read TGTGGCAGCAGGCCGGGACACCACAATGAGCAGTTCTTC. It codes for CGSRPGHHNEQFF.

This clonotype was observed many times. DNA of the CDR3: TGTGCCAGCTCACCTCACGACCAGTTCTCTGGAAACACCATATATTTT. Residues: CASSPHDQFSGNTIYF. The rearrangement uses TRBV18 and TRBJ1-3; D gene uncertain. The germline V and J ends were trimmed by 3 bases and 0 bases, with 12 bases remaining between them. CDR3 size: 16 residues. From germline, CDR1 is KGHSH and CDR2 LQKENI.

This chain joins TRBV6-1 and TRBJ2-1, with D possibly TRBD1 on 5 matching bases. Per germline, CDR1 MNHNS and CDR2 SASEGT. This CDR3 region has 15 residues. Trimming cost V 3 bases and J 10 bases, with 19 bases left between them. CDR3 sequence: CASSDWGDNPPEQFF. The CDR3 DNA is TGTGCCAGCAGTGACTGGGGCGACAACCCCCCGGAGCAGTTCTTC.

Turning to this clonotype: A far larger clone is one base from this, pointing to a likely read error. This sequence joins TRBV11-2 and TRBJ2-7; 9 bases map to TRBD1. This CDR3 is 13 amino acids long. V lost 4 bases, J lost 6 bases, and 4 bases stayed unmatched. The germline CDR1 and CDR2 sequences are SGHAT and FQNNGV. In DNA, the CDR3 is TGTGCCAGCAGCTGGGACAGGGAGTGCGAGCAGTACTTC. This translates into CASSWDRECEQYF.

This clonotype was observed many times. The chain couples TRBV7-8 to TRBJ2-5, with 11 bases aligning to TRBD2. Germline V gene lookup returns CDR1 SGHVS and CDR2 FQNEAQ. V trimming: 6 bases; J trimming: 5 bases; junction bases outside the gene matches: 8. CDR3 length equals 15 residues. CDR3 coding DNA: TGTGCCAGCAGATGGACTAGCGGGTGGGGGGAGACCCAGTACTTC. Translation gives CASRWTSGWGETQYF. The full variable domain, in which reference TRBV7-8 and TRBJ2-5 provide the parts outside the CDR3, is GAGVSQSPRYKVAKRGQDVALRCDPISGHVSLFWYQQALGQGPEFLTYFQNEAQLDKSGLPSDRFFAERPEGSVSTLKIQRTQQEDSAVYLCASRWTSGWGETQYFGPGTRLLVL.

In the case of this clonotype: A clone one base away is much larger, so this may be a read error. CDR3 loop: CASSPQAGSSRGEAKNTQYF. CDR3 coding DNA: TGTGCCAGCAGCCCCCAAGCGGGCAGTAGCCGCGGAGAGGCCAAAAACACTCAGTACTTC. V and J are TRBV12-3 or TRBV12-4 and TRBJ2-4; D may be TRBD2 (6 bases). The CDR3 has 20 amino acids.

This chain uses TRBV11-2 with TRBJ2-5, with D perhaps given as TRBD1 or TRBD2 (5 bases each). The CDR3 runs 17 residues. From germline, CDR1 is SGHAT and CDR2 FQNNGV. Trimming cost V 5 bases and J 4 bases, with 23 bases left between them. CDR3 sequence: CASSQYRGETLGETQYF. CDR3 bases: TGTGCCAGCAGCCAGTACCGGGGCGAAACCCTGGGAGAGACCCAGTACTTC.

This clonotype was observed at least ten times. This rearrangement joins TRBV6-1 to TRBJ1-5; no clear D gene. This CDR3 contains 17 residues. Germline V gives CDR1 MNHNS, CDR2 SASEGT. The ends were cut back, 1 base at V and 2 bases at J, with 15 bases in the middle. This chain's CDR3 is CASSEEASSSRNQPQHF. For the CDR3, the DNA is TGTGCCAGCAGTGAAGAGGCGAGCAGCTCTCGCAATCAGCCCCAGCATTTT.

The chain employs TRBV4-2 and TRBJ2-5; 9 bases map to TRBD2. Trimming removed 1 base from V and 0 bases from J; junction bases left unmatched: 9. This CDR3 spans 18 amino acids. Germline loops: CDR1 LGHNA, CDR2 YNFKEQ. CDR3: CASSQGSSGTSYQETQYF. CDR3 DNA: TGTGCCAGCAGCCAAGGGTCTAGCGGGACGTCCTACCAAGAGACCCAGTACTTC.

This clonotype was recorded at least ten times. The chain has TRBV6-5 and TRBJ2-2; D is unclear. This CDR3 is 13 amino acids long. Trimming took off 1 base at V and 8 bases at J, with 8 bases between the two ends. Germline loops: CDR1 MNHEY, CDR2 SVGAGI. The CDR3 bases are TGTGCCAGCAGTTACTGGAAGGAGGGGGAGCTGTTTTTT. It codes for CASSYWKEGELFF.

This clonotype was counted ten times or more. The chain employs TRBV14 and TRBJ1-1, with D perhaps matching TRBD1 (6 bases). V gave up 2 bases and J gave up 1 base, with 11 bases separating them. The CDR3 is made up of 15 amino acids. Germline V gene lookup returns CDR1 SGHDN and CDR2 FVKESK. CDR3 protein: CASSQQGLKNTEAFF. The CDR3 DNA follows: TGTGCCAGCAGCCAACAGGGGCTGAAGAACACTGAAGCTTTCTTT.

This clonotype has ten or more counts. The chain is built from TRBV5-4 and TRBJ2-3; 9 nucleotides match TRBD2. The CDR3 contains 14 residues. Germline V gives CDR1 SGHNT, CDR2 YYREEE (reference sequence). J was trimmed by 5 bases and V by 1 base; bases with no gene match: 2. The CDR3 region is CASSLMREGDTQYF. CDR3 nucleotides: TGTGCCAGCAGCTTGATGCGGGAGGGAGATACGCAGTATTTT.

This clonotype came up many times. The V and J genes are TRBV20-1 and TRBJ2-5; 9 bases align to TRBD2. This CDR3 contains 11 residues. The germline gives CDR1 DFQATT, CDR2 SNEGSKA (reference sequence). The ends lost 5 bases at V and 5 bases at J; junction bases unmatched: 0. DNA for the CDR3: TGCAGTGCTCTAGCGGGGGAGACCCAGTACTTC. It encodes CSALAGETQYF.

A remark on this clonotype: One end of the junction fails to match germline, which may point to a read error. The chain links TRBV20-1 to TRBJ2-1; 10 positions match TRBD1. Germline V lookup: CDR1 DFQATT, CDR2 SNEGSKA (reference sequence). The CDR3 length is 13 residues. The CDR3 sequence: CSATRTGGNEQFF. The CDR3 bases are TGCAGTGCTACTAGGACAGGGGGAAATGAGCAGTTTTTC.